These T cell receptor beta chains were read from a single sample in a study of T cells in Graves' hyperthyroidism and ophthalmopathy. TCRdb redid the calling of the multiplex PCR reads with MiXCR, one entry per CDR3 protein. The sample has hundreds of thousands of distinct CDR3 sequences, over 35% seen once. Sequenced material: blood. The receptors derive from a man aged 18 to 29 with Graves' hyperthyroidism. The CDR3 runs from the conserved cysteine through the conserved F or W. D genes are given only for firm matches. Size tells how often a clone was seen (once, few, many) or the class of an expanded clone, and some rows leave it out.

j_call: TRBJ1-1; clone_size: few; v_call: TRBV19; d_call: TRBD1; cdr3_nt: TGTGCCAGTAGTATAACATTATGGGACAGGGGGCGTGAGACTGAAGCTTTCTTT; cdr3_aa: CASSITLWDRGRETEAFF
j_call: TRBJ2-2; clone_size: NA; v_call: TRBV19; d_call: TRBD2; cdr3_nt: TGTGCCAGTAGATACTCGGGAGGCCGGGGGACCGGGGAGCTGTTTTTT; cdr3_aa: CASRYSGGRGTGELFF
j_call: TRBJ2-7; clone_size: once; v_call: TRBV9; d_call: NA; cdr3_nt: TGTGCCAGCAGCCCCTCCCCGAGGGGCTACGAGCAGTACTTC; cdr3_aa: CASSPSPRGYEQYF
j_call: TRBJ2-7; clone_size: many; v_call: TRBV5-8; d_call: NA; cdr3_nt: TGTGCCAGCAGCACAGGACAGTTCTCCTACGAGCAGTACTTC; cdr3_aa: CASSTGQFSYEQYF
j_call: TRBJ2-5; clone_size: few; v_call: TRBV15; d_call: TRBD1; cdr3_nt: TGTGCCACCAGGGGAATCGGACAGGGGGCCTTCGTTTGGGAGACCCAGTACTTC; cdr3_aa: CATRGIGQGAFVWETQYF
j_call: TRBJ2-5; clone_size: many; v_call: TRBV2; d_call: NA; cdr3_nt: TGTGCCAGCAGTCCGGACAGCAAGACCCAGTACTTC; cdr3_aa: CASSPDSKTQYF
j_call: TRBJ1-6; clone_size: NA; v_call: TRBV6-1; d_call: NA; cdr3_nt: TGTGCCAGCAGTGAGGGGGTAGGGTCACCCCTCCACTTT; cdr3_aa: CASSEGVGSPLHF
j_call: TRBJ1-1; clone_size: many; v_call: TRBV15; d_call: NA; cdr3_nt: TGTGCCACCAGCAGAGAACGGATGCTGAACACTGAAGCTTTCTTT; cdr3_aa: CATSRERMLNTEAFF
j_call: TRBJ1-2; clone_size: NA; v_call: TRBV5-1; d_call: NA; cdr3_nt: TGCGCCAGTTCTACCGGGGGAACATATGGCTACACCTTC; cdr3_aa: CASSTGGTYGYTF
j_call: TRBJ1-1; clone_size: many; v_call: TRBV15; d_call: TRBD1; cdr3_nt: TGTGCCACCAGCAGAGTCCAGGGGGCGCGCGGGACTGAAGCTTTCTTT; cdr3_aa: CATSRVQGARGTEAFF
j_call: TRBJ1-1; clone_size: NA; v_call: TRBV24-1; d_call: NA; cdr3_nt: TGTGCCACCAGTGATTTGGGGGCGAACACTGAAGCTTTCTTT; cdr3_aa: CATSDLGANTEAFF
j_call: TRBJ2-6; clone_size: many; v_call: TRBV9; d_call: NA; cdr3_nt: TGTGCCAGCAGCCCCCGGGACGGACCCTCTGGGGCCAACGTCCTGACTTTC; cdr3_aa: CASSPRDGPSGANVLTF
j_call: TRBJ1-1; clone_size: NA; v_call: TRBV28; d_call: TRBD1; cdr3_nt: TGTGCCAGCAGGCCAACAGGGGGCGATGAAGCTTTCTTT; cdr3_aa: CASRPTGGDEAFF
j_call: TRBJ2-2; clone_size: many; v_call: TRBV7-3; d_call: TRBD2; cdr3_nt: TGTGCCAGCAGCCCAGTAGCGGGGGACACCGGGGAGCTGTTTTTT; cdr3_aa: CASSPVAGDTGELFF
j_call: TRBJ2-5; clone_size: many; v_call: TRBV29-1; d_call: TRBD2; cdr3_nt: TGCAGCGTGGAGAATAGCGGGAGGAAAGAGACCCAGTACTTC; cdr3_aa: CSVENSGRKETQYF
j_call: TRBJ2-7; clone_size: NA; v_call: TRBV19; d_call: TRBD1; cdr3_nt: TGTGCCAGTAGTAGGGGGGACAGGGCCTACGAGCAGTACTTC; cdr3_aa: CASSRGDRAYEQYF
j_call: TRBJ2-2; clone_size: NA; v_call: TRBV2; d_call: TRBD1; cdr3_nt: TGTGCCAGCAGTCCACGGACAGGGTGGACCGGGGAGCTGTTTTTT; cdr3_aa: CASSPRTGWTGELFF
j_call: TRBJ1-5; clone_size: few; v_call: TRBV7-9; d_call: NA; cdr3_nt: TGTGCCAGCAGCTTGTGTGGGCCTAGCAATCAGCCCCAGCATTTT; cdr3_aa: CASSLCGPSNQPQHF
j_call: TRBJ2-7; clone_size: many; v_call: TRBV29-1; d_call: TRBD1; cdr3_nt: TGCAGCGTCGCAACCGGGACAGGGGTTTATGAGCAGTACTTC; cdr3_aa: CSVATGTGVYEQYF
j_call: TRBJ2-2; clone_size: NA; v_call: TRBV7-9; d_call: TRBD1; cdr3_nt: TGTGCCAGCAGCTTAGAACCGGACAGGGTAGACACCGGGGAGCTGTTTTTT; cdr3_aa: CASSLEPDRVDTGELFF
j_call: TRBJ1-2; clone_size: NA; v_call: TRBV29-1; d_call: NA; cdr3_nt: TGCAGCGCCCGACGGGGAGGGATTGGCGGCTACACCTTC; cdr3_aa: CSARRGGIGGYTF
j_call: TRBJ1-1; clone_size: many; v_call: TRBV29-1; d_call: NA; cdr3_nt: TGCAGCGTTGAAGATCATGGGCAGGCGAGCCGAAGTGCTTTCTTT; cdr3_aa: CSVEDHGQASRSAFF
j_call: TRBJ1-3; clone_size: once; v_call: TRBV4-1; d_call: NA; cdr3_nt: TGCGCCAGCAGCCAAGATCTCTTACGAGACTCTGGAAACACCATATATTTT; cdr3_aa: CASSQDLLRDSGNTIYF
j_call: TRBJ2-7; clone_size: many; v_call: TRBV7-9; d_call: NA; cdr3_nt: TGTGCCAGCAGCTTAGTGAGCAGAGACTACGAGCAGTACTTC; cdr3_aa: CASSLVSRDYEQYF
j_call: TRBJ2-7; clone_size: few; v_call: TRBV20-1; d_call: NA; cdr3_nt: TGCAGTGCTTCTAGCCGGGGATACTCCTACGAGCAGTACTTC; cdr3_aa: CSASSRGYSYEQYF
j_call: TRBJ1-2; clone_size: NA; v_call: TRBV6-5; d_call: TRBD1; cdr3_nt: TGTGCCAGCAGTTACTCCAGGACAGGGGGCGTCGGCTACACCTTC; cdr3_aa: CASSYSRTGGVGYTF
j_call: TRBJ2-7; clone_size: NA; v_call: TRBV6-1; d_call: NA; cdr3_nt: TGTGCCAGCAGTGAGCCGGGACGTCAGCAGTACTTC; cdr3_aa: CASSEPGRQQYF
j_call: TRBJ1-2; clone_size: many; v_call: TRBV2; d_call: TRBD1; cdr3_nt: TGTGCCAGCAGTAAATCCGGGACAGCTTATGGCTACACCTTC; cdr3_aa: CASSKSGTAYGYTF
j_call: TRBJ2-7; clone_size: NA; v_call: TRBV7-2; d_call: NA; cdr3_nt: TGTGCCAGTAGTCCGGGTCGGGGGGACAATCAGTACTTC; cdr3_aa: CASSPGRGDNQYF
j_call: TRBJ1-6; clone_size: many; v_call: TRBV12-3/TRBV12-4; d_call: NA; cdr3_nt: TGTGCCAGCAGATACAGGGACTCACCCCTCCACTTT; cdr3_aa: CASRYRDSPLHF
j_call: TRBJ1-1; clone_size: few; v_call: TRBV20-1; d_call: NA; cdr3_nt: TGCAGTGCTAGATGGGCGGACTACACTGAAGCTTTCTTT; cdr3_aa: CSARWADYTEAFF
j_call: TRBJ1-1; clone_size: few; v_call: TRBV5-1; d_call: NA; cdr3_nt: TGCGCCAGCAGCTTATGGGGGGGGTCGAACACTGAAGCTTTCTTT; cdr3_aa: CASSLWGGSNTEAFF
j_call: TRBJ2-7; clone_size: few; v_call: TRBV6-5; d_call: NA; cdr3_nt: TGTGCCGTCCTCACAGGGCCCCACGAGCAGTACTTC; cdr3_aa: CAVLTGPHEQYF
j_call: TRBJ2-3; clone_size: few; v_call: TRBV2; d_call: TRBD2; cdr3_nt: TGTGCCAGCGGGGGGGAGCACAGTACGCAGTATTTT; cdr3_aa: CASGGEHSTQYF
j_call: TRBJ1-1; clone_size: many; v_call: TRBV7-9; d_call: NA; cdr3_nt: TGTGCCAGCAGCGCCTGGACAGTGAACACTGAAGCTTTCTTT; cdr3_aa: CASSAWTVNTEAFF
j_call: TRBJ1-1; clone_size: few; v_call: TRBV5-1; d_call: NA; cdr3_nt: TGCGCCAGCAGCTCCCTTTTTGGGCTTTTT; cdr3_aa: CASSSLFGLF
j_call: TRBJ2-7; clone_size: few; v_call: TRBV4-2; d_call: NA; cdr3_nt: TGTGCCAGCAGCCCCAACACCGCTTCCCCCTCCTACGAGCAGTACTTC; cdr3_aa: CASSPNTASPSYEQYF
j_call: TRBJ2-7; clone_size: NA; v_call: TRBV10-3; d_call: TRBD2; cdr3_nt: TGTGCCAGCAGCGCTCCCGGACTAGCGACGTACGAGCAGTACTTC; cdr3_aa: CASSAPGLATYEQYF
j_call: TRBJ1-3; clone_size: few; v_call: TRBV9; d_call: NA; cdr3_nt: TGTGCCAGCAGCGTAGATAACTCTGGAAACACCATATATTTT; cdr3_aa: CASSVDNSGNTIYF
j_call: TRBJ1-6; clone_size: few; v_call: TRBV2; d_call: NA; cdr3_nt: TGTGCCAGCAGTGGTCGTACTCCGGGACGGCCACCTGAACCGCCGGGGGTATCAGTTGGGCTCCACTTT; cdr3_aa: CASSGRTPGRPPEPPGVSVGLHF
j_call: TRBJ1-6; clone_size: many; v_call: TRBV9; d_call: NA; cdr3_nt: TGTGCCAGCAGCACACAGACAGGTGATTCACCCCTCCACTTT; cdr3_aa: CASSTQTGDSPLHF
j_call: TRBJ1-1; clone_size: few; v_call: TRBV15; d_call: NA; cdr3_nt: TGTGCCACCAGCAGCCCGGGGGACACTGAAGCTTTCTTT; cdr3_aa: CATSSPGDTEAFF
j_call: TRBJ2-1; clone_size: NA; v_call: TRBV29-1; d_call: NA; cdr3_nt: TGCAGCGTTGTCCGGGACACGGATCTCAATGAGCAGTTCTTC; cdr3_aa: CSVVRDTDLNEQFF
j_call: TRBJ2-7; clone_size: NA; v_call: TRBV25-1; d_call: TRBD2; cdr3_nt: TGTGCCAGCAGTCCCAGACTAGCGGGAGGGCCTAAGCAGTACTTC; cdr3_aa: CASSPRLAGGPKQYF
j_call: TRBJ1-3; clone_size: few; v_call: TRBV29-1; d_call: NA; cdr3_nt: TGCAGCGTTAATGGGGGGGCCTCTGGAAACACCATATATTTT; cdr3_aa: CSVNGGASGNTIYF
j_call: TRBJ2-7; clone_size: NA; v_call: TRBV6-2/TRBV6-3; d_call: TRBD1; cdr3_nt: TGTGCCAGCAGTTTATCTTGGGACAGGGTAGACTACGAGCAGTACTTC; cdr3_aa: CASSLSWDRVDYEQYF
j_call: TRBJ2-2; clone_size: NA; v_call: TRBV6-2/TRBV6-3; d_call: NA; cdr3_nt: TGTGCCAGCAGTTACCTAAACGTGAACACCGGGGAGCTGTTTTTT; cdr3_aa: CASSYLNVNTGELFF
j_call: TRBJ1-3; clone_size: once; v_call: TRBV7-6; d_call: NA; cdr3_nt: TGTGCCAGCAGAAACGGGGCCTATGGAAACACCATATATTTT; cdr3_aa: CASRNGAYGNTIYF
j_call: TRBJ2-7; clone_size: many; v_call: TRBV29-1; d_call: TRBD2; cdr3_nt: TGCAGCGTTCTGACTAGCGGGAGAACCCACGAGCAGTACTTC; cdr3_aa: CSVLTSGRTHEQYF
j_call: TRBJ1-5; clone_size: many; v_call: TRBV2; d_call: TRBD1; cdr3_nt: TGTGCCAGCAGTGAGTGGGCAGGGGGCGGACAGCCCCAGCATTTT; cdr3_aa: CASSEWAGGGQPQHF
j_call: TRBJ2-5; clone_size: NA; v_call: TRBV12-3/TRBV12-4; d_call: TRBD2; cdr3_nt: TGTGCCAGCAGTTTCTCGGGACTAGCGGGCCAACTCCCCCAAGAGACCCAGTACTTC; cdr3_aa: CASSFSGLAGQLPQETQYF